The 6 T cell receptor beta chains in this list originate from one sample, sequenced in a study of T cell responses to AZD1222 COVID-19 vaccine. Data came from immunoSEQ multiplex PCR; TCRdb stores just in-frame clones and leaves some out. The repertoire holds roughly 120,000 clones, with about nine tenths as singletons. The sample was peripheral blood, taken on day 0 of AZD1222 vaccination. The receptor source for this set is an adult in good health.

The rearrangement links TRBV19 to TRBJ2-1, with 15 bases lining up with TRBD2. The V gene's germline CDR1 is LNHDA and CDR2 SQIVND (reference sequence). The CDR3 consists of 16 residues. Trimming took 6 bases from V and 5 from J; bases not matched to a gene: 5. The CDR3 DNA is TGTGCCAGTAGGGGACTAGCGGGAGGCTTGGACAATGAGCAGTTCTTC. Translating gives CASRGLAGGLDNEQFF.

J is TRBJ1-4 and V is TRBV29-1, with D unclear. V dropped 2 bases and J dropped 1 base, with 8 bases sitting between them. The CDR3 consists of 14 residues. Germline loops: CDR1 SQVTM, CDR2 ANQGSEA. Here the CDR3 DNA reads TGCAGCGTTGAACAGGTCCAAACTAATGAAAAACTGTTTTTT. Translating it yields CSVEQVQTNEKLFF.

This clone was counted only a few times. This sequence joins TRBV19 and TRBJ2-7, with a possible D match to TRBD1 (6 bases). With 4 bases removed from V and 6 bases from J, the gap between germline ends came to 25 bases. This CDR3 region has 17 residues. CDR1 and CDR2 (germline): LNHDA, SQIVND (reference sequence). CDR3 sequence: CASSTIGGVTLSGEQYF. In DNA, the CDR3 is TGTGCCAGTAGTACTATAGGGGGAGTAACTCTTTCAGGCGAGCAGTACTTC. Full variable domain (rest looked up from reference TRBV19 and TRBJ2-7): DGGITQSPKYLFRKEGQNVTLSCEQNLNHDAMYWYRQDPGQGLRLIYYSQIVNDFQKGDIAEGYSVSREKKESFPLTVTSAQKNPTAFYLCASSTIGGVTLSGEQYFGPGTRLTVT.

This clone was found once. CDR3 nucleotide sequence: TGTGCCAGTAGTAGGGGCCAGGGGGTGCCAGATACGCAGTATTTT. This gives the protein CASSRGQGVPDTQYF. The chain combines TRBV19 with TRBJ2-3; 7 bases fit TRBD1. Unmatched junction bases numbered 8, after V lost 4 bases and J lost 4 bases. The CDR3 covers 15 residues. The germline V gene encodes CDR1 LNHDA and CDR2 SQIVND (reference sequence).

The chain combines TRBV15 with TRBJ2-3, with 11 bases identical to TRBD1. CDR1 is LNHNV, CDR2 YYDKDF, per germline (reference sequence). The CDR3 is 15 residues long. J lost 3 bases, V lost 5 bases, and 4 bases had no gene match. Here the CDR3 reads CATSGGQGATDTQYF. Here the CDR3 DNA reads TGTGCCACCAGCGGAGGACAGGGGGCGACAGATACGCAGTATTTT.

V and J are TRBV6-5 and TRBJ2-2; D unresolved. The CDR3 is 16 residues long. Germline CDR1 and CDR2: MNHEY and SVGAGI. Trimming removed 0 bases from V and 3 bases from J, with 11 bases in between. The CDR3: CASSYSARLYTGELFF. The CDR3 nucleotides are TGTGCCAGCAGTTACTCCGCTAGGCTATACACCGGGGAGCTGTTTTTT.